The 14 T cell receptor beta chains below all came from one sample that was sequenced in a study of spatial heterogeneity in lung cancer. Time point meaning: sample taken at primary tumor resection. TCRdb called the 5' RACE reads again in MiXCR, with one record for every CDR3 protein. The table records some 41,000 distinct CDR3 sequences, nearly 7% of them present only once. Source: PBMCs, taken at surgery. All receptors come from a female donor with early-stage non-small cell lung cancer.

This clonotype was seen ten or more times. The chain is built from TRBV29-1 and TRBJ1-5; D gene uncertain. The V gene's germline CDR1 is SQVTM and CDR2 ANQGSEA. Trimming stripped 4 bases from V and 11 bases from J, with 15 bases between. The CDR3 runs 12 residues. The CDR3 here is CSVATGTVTQHF. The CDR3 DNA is TGCAGCGTTGCTACCGGCACCGTGACCCAGCATTTT.

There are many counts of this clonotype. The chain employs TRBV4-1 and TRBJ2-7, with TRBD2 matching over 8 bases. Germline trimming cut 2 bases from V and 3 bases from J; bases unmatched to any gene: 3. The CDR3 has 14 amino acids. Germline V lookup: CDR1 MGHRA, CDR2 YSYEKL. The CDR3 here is CASSQTGTSYEQYF. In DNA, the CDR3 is TGCGCCAGCAGCCAAACCGGGACTAGCTACGAGCAGTACTTC.

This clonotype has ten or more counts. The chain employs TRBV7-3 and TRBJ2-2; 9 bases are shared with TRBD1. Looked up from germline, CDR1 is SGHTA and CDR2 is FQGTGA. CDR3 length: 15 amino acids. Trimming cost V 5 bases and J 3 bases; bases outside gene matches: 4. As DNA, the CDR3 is TGTGCCAGCAGCCTCCGGGACAGGGACACCGGGGAGCTGTTTTTT. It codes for CASSLRDRDTGELFF.

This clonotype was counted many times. The CDR3 bases are TGTGCCAGCAGTTACGGGGGCGGCAATCAGCCCCAGCATTTT. It is translated as CASSYGGGNQPQHF. This chain links TRBV6-2 or TRBV6-3 with TRBJ1-5; perhaps TRBD1 as D (6 bases). V gave up 2 bases and J gave up 2 bases, with 7 bases separating them. Germline CDR1 MNHEY, CDR2 SVGEGT. The CDR3 is 14 amino acids.

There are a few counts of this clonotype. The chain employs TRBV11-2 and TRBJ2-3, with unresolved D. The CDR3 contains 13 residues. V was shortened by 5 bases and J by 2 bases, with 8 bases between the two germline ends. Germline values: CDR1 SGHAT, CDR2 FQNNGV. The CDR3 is CASSTGTTDTQYF. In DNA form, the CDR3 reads TGTGCCAGCAGCACCGGAACCACAGATACGCAGTATTTT.

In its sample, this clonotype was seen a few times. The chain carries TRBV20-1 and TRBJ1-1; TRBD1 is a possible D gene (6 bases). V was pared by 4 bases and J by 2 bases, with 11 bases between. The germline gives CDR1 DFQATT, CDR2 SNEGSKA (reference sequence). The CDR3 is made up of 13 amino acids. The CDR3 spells CSAKWGLNTEAFF. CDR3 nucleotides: TGCAGTGCTAAGTGGGGGCTAAACACTGAAGCTTTCTTT.

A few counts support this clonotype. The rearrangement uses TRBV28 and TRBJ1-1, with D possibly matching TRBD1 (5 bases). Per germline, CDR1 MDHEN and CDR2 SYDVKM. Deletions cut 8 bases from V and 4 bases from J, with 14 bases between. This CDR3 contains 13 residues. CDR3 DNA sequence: TGTGCCAGCTATGACAGTCTGATCACTGAAGCTTTCTTT. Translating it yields CASYDSLITEAFF.

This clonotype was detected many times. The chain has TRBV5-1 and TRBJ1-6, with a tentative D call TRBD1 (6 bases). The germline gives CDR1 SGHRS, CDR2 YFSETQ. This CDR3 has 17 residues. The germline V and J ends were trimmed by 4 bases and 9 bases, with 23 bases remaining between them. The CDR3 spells CASSNGGGPPGGSPLHF. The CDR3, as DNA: TGCGCCAGCAGCAATGGCGGGGGCCCACCGGGGGGTTCACCCCTCCACTTT.

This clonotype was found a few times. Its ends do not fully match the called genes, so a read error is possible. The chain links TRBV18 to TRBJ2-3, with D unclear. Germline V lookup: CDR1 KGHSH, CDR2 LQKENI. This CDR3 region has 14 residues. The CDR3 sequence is CVSSPWDDSDTQYF. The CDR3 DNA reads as TGTGTCAGCTCACCATGGGATGATTCAGATACGCAGTATTTT. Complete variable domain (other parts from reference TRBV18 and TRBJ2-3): NAGVMQNPRHLVRRRGQEARLRCSPMKGHSHVYWYRQLPEEGLKFMVYLQKENIIDESGMPKERFSAEFPKEGPSILRIQQVVRGDSAAYFCVSSPWDDSDTQYFGPGTRLTVL.

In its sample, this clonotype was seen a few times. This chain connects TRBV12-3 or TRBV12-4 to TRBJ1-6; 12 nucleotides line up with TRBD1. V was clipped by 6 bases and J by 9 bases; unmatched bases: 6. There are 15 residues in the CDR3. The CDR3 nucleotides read TGTGCCAGCAGGCCCGGGACAGGGGGCTTTTCACCCCTCCACTTT. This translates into CASRPGTGGFSPLHF.

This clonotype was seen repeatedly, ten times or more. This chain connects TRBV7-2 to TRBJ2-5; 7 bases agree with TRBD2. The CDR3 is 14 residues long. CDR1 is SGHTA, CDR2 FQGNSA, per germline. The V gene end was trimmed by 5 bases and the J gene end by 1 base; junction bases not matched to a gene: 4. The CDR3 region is CASSPSGVQETQYF. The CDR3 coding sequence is TGTGCCAGCAGCCCGAGCGGGGTCCAAGAGACCCAGTACTTC.

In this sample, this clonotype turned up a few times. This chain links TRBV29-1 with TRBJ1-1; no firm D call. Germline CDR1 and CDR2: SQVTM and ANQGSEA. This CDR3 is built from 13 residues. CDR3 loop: CSFRPSMNTEAFF. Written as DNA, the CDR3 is TGCAGTTTTCGACCGAGCATGAACACTGAAGCTTTCTTT. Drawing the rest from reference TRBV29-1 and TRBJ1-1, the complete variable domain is SAVISQKPSRDICQRGTSLTIQCQVDSQVTMMFWYRQQPGQSLTLIATANQGSEATYESGFVIDKFPISRPNLTFSTLTVSNMSPEDSSIYLCSFRPSMNTEAFFGQGTRLTVV.

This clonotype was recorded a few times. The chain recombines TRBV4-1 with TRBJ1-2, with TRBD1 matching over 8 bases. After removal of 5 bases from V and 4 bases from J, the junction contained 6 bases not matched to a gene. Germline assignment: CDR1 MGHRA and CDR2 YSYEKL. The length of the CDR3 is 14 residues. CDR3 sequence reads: CASSSTDRGYGYTF. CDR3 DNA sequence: TGCGCCAGCAGCTCTACCGACAGGGGCTATGGCTACACCTTC.

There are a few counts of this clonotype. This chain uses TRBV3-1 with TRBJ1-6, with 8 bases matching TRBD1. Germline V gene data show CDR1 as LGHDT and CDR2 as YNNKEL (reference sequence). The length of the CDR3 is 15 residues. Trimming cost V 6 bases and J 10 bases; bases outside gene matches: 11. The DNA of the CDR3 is TGTGCCAGCAGGGGGGCAGGGGGCCCAGCATCACCCCTCCACTTT. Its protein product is CASRGAGGPASPLHF.